Listed here are 32 T cell receptor beta chains from one sample, sequenced in a study of shared clonotypes between healthy human individuals. Generated by immunoSEQ multiplex PCR, the TCRdb table keeps only in-frame clones and is missing some. The top ten hold 12% of the sample, which has some 490,000 clones, almost 80% seen once. The specimen was PBMCs. All receptors come from a woman between 40 and 55 years old in good health. Some clones in this sample may be carry-over from other donors' samples.

The chain carries TRBV5-1 and TRBJ2-1, with D possibly being TRBD2 (6 bases). Germline V gene data show CDR1 as SGHRS and CDR2 as YFSETQ. Trimming shortened V by 0 bases and J by 8 bases, and 15 bases separated the two germline ends. The CDR3 spans 15 residues. The CDR3 nucleotides are TGCGCCAGCAGCTTGGCCGGGGGAGAAGTCGATGAGCAGTTCTTC. It encodes CASSLAGGEVDEQFF.

V is TRBV7-8 and J is TRBJ2-2, with 9 positions matching TRBD2. The CDR3 runs to 16 residues. Germline values: CDR1 SGHVS, CDR2 FQNEAQ. Trimming removed 4 bases from V and 7 bases from J; junction bases left unmatched: 10. The CDR3 coding sequence is TGTGCCAGCAGCTACAGTAGCGGGAGCTCGGGCGGGGAGCTGTTTTTT. As protein: CASSYSSGSSGGELFF.

Points on this clone: A read error likely explains this, since a far larger clone differs by one base. The genes are TRBV6-4 and TRBJ2-3, with D tentatively TRBD2 (6 bases). The length of the CDR3 is 15 residues. Germline V CDR1 and CDR2: MRHNA, SNTAGT. The CDR3, as DNA: TGTGTCAGCAGTGTACGGGCGGGAACGGGAGATACGCAGTATTTT. Its protein is CVSSVRAGTGDTQYF.

The rearrangement joins TRBV5-1 to TRBJ2-1; 9 bases agree with TRBD2. This CDR3 region has 15 residues. CDR1 and CDR2 from the germline V gene are SGHRS and YFSETQ. J lost 4 bases, V lost 2 bases, and 4 bases had no gene match. CDR3 loop: CASSFSSGIYNEQFF. CDR3 coding DNA: TGCGCCAGCAGCTTTTCTAGCGGGATATACAATGAGCAGTTCTTC.

The chain couples TRBV18 to TRBJ1-3; maybe TRBD1 (5 bases). The CDR3 is made up of 12 amino acids. Germline CDR1 and CDR2: KGHSH and LQKENI. Trimming left V 6 bases short and J 8 bases short, with 11 bases between. CDR3 loop: CASSPMGDTIYF. The CDR3 coding sequence is TGTGCCAGCTCTCCGATGGGGGACACCATATATTTT.

The rearrangement links TRBV4-1 to TRBJ2-1, with 10 bases lining up with TRBD2. This CDR3 has 16 amino acids. After removal of 1 base from V and 9 bases from J, the junction contained 9 bases not matched to a gene. CDR1 MGHRA and CDR2 YSYEKL come from the germline V gene. CDR3 nucleotides: TGCGCCAGCAGCCAAGGGCCCCTAGCGGGAGAGAGTGAGCAGTTCTTC. Translation gives CASSQGPLAGESEQFF.

The table lists this clone with a few counts. The chain couples TRBV11-2 to TRBJ2-7; the match to TRBD2 covers 10 bases. The J segment lost 2 bases and the V segment lost 0 bases, leaving 7 bases of the junction unmatched. Per the germline V gene, CDR1 is SGHAT and CDR2 is FQNNGV. The CDR3 length is 17 residues. The CDR3 region is CASSLDPTSGKPYEQYF. The CDR3 nucleotides are TGTGCCAGCAGCTTAGATCCTACTAGCGGGAAGCCCTACGAGCAGTACTTC.

The chain is built from TRBV7-8 and TRBJ2-1; D could derive from TRBD1 or TRBD2 (5 bases each). The CDR3 has 15 amino acids. Germline V CDR1 and CDR2: SGHVS, FQNEAQ. V lost 3 bases, J lost 9 bases, and 18 bases lay in between. The CDR3 region is CASSFGTRPLGEQFF. CDR3 DNA: TGTGCCAGCAGCTTCGGGACCCGACCTTTGGGTGAGCAGTTCTTC.

This chain links TRBV27 with TRBJ2-7; no clear D gene. Germline V gives CDR1 MNHEY, CDR2 SMNVEV (reference sequence). V lost 5 bases and J 2 bases, leaving 16 bases between the germline ends. The CDR3 is made up of 15 amino acids. CDR3 bases: TGTGCCAGCAGTCCGTTCGGTGAGCGCGCCTACGAGCAGTACTTC. Translating gives CASSPFGERAYEQYF.

There are many counts of this clone. The same CDR3 can be traced to other DNA sequences in this sample. This chain connects TRBV28 to TRBJ1-1, with D possibly TRBD1 on 6 matching bases. V dropped 3 bases and J dropped 1 base, with 18 bases sitting between them. The V gene's germline CDR1 is MDHEN and CDR2 SYDVKM. This CDR3 is built from 17 residues. CDR3 in amino acids: CASSFWDFRGKNTEAFF. Here the CDR3 DNA reads TGTGCCAGCAGTTTTTGGGACTTCAGGGGAAAGAACACTGAAGCTTTCTTT.

The V and J genes are TRBV4-1 and TRBJ1-1, with 7 bases that match TRBD1. V lost 0 bases and J lost 4; bases outside the gene matches: 8. Germline V gene lookup returns CDR1 MGHRA and CDR2 YSYEKL. This CDR3 contains 16 residues. The CDR3 coding sequence is TGCGCCAGCAGCCAAGACCGGAGGGGGCGAGGCACTGAAGCTTTCTTT. Protein product: CASSQDRRGRGTEAFF.

This sequence joins TRBV19 and TRBJ2-1, with a tentative D call TRBD1 (5 bases). The germline V gene encodes CDR1 LNHDA and CDR2 SQIVND (reference sequence). V lost 3 bases, J lost 8 bases, and 17 bases lay in between. This CDR3 region has 15 residues. The CDR3 nucleotides read TGTGCCAGTAGTATTCAGGGAAGTCCGAGGTATGAGCAGTTCTTC. Residues: CASSIQGSPRYEQFF.

The gene calls are TRBV30 and TRBJ2-1, with 7 bases fitting TRBD2. Germline values: CDR1 GTSNPN, CDR2 SVGIG (reference sequence). After removal of 4 bases from V and 6 bases from J, the junction contained 15 bases not matched to a gene. The CDR3 covers 16 residues. In nucleotides, the CDR3 is TGTGCCTGGATTCGCGTTCGGTCTAGCGGCAGCAATGAGCAGTTCTTC. This sequence encodes CAWIRVRSSGSNEQFF.

The J gene is TRBJ2-7, the V gene TRBV15; weak D call: TRBD1 (6 bases). This CDR3 has 13 amino acids. Deletions cut 6 bases from V and 5 bases from J, with 14 bases between. Germline V gene sequence: CDR1 LNHNV, CDR2 YYDKDF (reference sequence). As DNA, the CDR3 is TGTGCCACCAGGGGGACAATGAGGCACGAGCAGTACTTC. It specifies CATRGTMRHEQYF.

The chain links TRBV7-7 to TRBJ2-1, with 8 bases matching TRBD1. J gave up 9 bases and V 0 bases, and 1 base lay outside the gene matches. Germline assignment: CDR1 SSHAT and CDR2 FNYEAQ (reference sequence). The CDR3 consists of 13 residues. The CDR3 sequence: CASSLAQGAEQFF. In DNA form, the CDR3 reads TGTGCCAGCAGCTTAGCTCAGGGGGCTGAGCAGTTCTTC.

The genes are TRBV10-2 and TRBJ2-1, with D uncertain. V lost 2 bases and J 11 bases, leaving 13 bases between the germline ends. CDR3 length equals 13 residues. Germline V CDR1 and CDR2: WSHSY, SAAADI. The CDR3 nucleotides are TGCGCCAGCAGTGAGAGGGATATAGTCCAGCAGTTCTTC. This translates into CASSERDIVQQFF.

The chain joins TRBV19 to TRBJ1-3, with 7 nucleotides matching TRBD1. Germline loops: CDR1 LNHDA, CDR2 SQIVND (reference sequence). Unmatched junction bases numbered 4, after V lost 6 bases and J lost 2 bases. The CDR3 loop spans 14 amino acids. The CDR3 loop reads CASSSDRAGNTIYF. The CDR3, as DNA: TGTGCCAGTAGCTCCGACAGGGCTGGAAACACCATATATTTT.

This sequence joins TRBV19 and TRBJ2-5, with D tentatively TRBD1 or TRBD2 (5 bases each). The CDR3 consists of 13 residues. Germline V gene lookup returns CDR1 LNHDA and CDR2 SQIVND (reference sequence). The V end lost 6 bases, the J end lost 2 bases, and 10 bases lay between the germline ends. DNA for the CDR3: TGTGCCAGTAGCGGGACGGCACAAGAGACCCAGTACTTC. Translating it yields CASSGTAQETQYF.

V is TRBV27 and J is TRBJ2-2, with TRBD1 identical over 8 bases. This CDR3 region has 15 residues. J lost 4 bases, V lost 2 bases, and 3 bases had no gene match. Germline CDR1 reads MNHEY; CDR2 reads SMNVEV (reference sequence). CDR3: CASSLNRGVTGELFF. In DNA form, the CDR3 reads TGTGCCAGCAGTTTAAACAGGGGGGTCACCGGGGAGCTGTTTTTT.

J is TRBJ2-7 and V is TRBV19; D might be TRBD1 or TRBD2, each matching 5 bases. V gave up 8 bases and J gave up 5 bases, with 10 bases separating them. The CDR3 totals 11 residues. Germline V CDR1 and CDR2: LNHDA, SQIVND (reference sequence). The CDR3 region has the DNA TGTGCCAGTGGGGGATGGGACGAGCAGTACTTC. Its translation is CASGGWDEQYF.

This clone turned up a few times. The CDR3 sequence: CASFGQRGVGYTF. The CDR3 DNA is TGTGCCAGCTTCGGACAGAGAGGGGTCGGCTACACCTTC. The chain joins TRBV2 to TRBJ1-2; D might be TRBD1 (6 bases). Germline V gene sequence: CDR1 SNHLY, CDR2 FYNNEI. Trimming shortened V by 8 bases and J by 8 bases, and 18 bases separated the two germline ends. The CDR3 has 13 amino acids.

J is TRBJ2-6 and V is TRBV13, with a possible D match to TRBD1 (5 bases). The ends were cut back, 2 bases at V and 2 bases at J, with 13 bases in the middle. Germline lookup yields CDR1 PRHDT and CDR2 FYEKMQ (reference sequence). The CDR3 spans 17 residues. The CDR3 DNA sequence: TGTGCCAGCAGCTTACTATACAGGCGCACTGGGGCCAACGTCCTGACTTTC. As protein: CASSLLYRRTGANVLTF. Full variable domain (outside the CDR3, taken from reference TRBV13 and TRBJ2-6): AAGVIQSPRHLIKEKRETATLKCYPIPRHDTVYWYQQGPGQDPQFLISFYEKMQSDKGSIPDRFSAQQFSDYHSELNMSSLELGDSALYFCASSLLYRRTGANVLTFGAGSRLTVL.

This clone has a handful of counts. V gene TRBV25-1 combines with J gene TRBJ2-7; the match to TRBD2 covers 14 bases. This CDR3 has 16 amino acids. Germline V gives CDR1 MGHDK, CDR2 SYGVNS. Trimming cost V 6 bases and J 7 bases; bases outside gene matches: 11. The CDR3 loop reads CASRLGTSGSRGEQYF. CDR3 nucleotide sequence: TGTGCCAGCAGATTAGGGACTAGCGGGAGTCGAGGTGAGCAGTACTTC.

The CDR3 sequence is CASSQLGADEQYF. The DNA of the CDR3 is TGTGCCAGCAGCCAACTGGGTGCTGACGAGCAGTACTTC. The gene calls are TRBV14 and TRBJ2-7, with D unclear. The length of the CDR3 is 13 residues. V was trimmed by 2 bases and J by 5 bases, leaving 10 bases between them. Germline CDR1 and CDR2: SGHDN and FVKESK.

The chain is built from TRBV28 and TRBJ2-5, with 8 bases fitting TRBD2. The CDR3 covers 14 residues. J gave up 5 bases and V 6 bases, and 8 bases lay outside the gene matches. Germline values: CDR1 MDHEN, CDR2 SYDVKM. This chain's CDR3 is CASRFQRGSETQYF. The DNA of the CDR3 is TGTGCCAGCAGATTCCAGCGGGGGAGTGAGACCCAGTACTTC.

In the case of this clone: A read error is likely here: a far larger clone is one base away. This chain uses TRBV2 with TRBJ2-2, with D uncertain. This CDR3 is built from 13 residues. Germline V gives CDR1 SNHLY, CDR2 FYNNEI. CDR3 loop: CASRAQNAGELFF. The CDR3, as DNA: TGTGCCAGCAGGGCTCAGAACGCCGGGGAGCTGTTTTTT.

J is TRBJ1-2 and V is TRBV19; tentatively, D is TRBD1 (6 bases). CDR1 is LNHDA, CDR2 SQIVND, per germline (reference sequence). The V gene lost 8 bases and the J gene lost 3 bases, with 19 bases spanning the gap. The CDR3 is 15 residues long. The CDR3 DNA reads as TGTGCCAGTCGATTTATCCAACAGGGTGACTATGGCTACACCTTC. It translates to CASRFIQQGDYGYTF.

CDR3 coding DNA: TGTGCCAGCAGTTCCGACAGAGTGGAGACCCAGTACTTC. It is translated as CASSSDRVETQYF. The J gene is TRBJ2-5, the V gene TRBV6-5; a weak D match, TRBD1 (5 bases). V was pared by 4 bases and J by 5 bases, with 11 bases between. This CDR3 comprises 13 residues. Germline V gives CDR1 MNHEY, CDR2 SVGAGI.

DNA for the CDR3: TGCGCCAGCAGCTTGGACCTAGCGGGGGGGAAAGAGACCCAGTACTTC. It specifies CASSLDLAGGKETQYF. The gene calls are TRBV5-1 and TRBJ2-5; 12 positions agree with TRBD2. The CDR3 totals 16 residues. Trimming removed 0 bases from V and 3 bases from J; junction bases left unmatched: 3. Per germline, CDR1 SGHRS and CDR2 YFSETQ.

The chain joins TRBV6-5 to TRBJ1-5; D possibly corresponds to TRBD1 (5 bases). V lost 6 bases to trimming and J lost 0 bases, with 12 bases between them. Germline lookup yields CDR1 MNHEY and CDR2 SVGAGI. The CDR3 is 15 residues long. CDR3 DNA sequence: TGTGCCAGCAGCCCGGGGACCTCTAGCAATCAGCCCCAGCATTTT. Protein: CASSPGTSSNQPQHF.

The chain links TRBV15 to TRBJ2-4; perhaps TRBD2 as D (7 bases). Germline-derived CDR1 and CDR2 are LNHNV and YYDKDF (reference sequence). V shed 0 bases and J shed 6 bases, with 12 bases lying between them. This CDR3 is built from 15 residues. In DNA form, the CDR3 reads TGTGCCACCAGCAGAGATCCGGGGGGCGGAAACATTCAGTACTTC. Translated: CATSRDPGGGNIQYF.

V and J are TRBV7-9 and TRBJ2-7; TRBD2 is a possible D gene (6 bases). This CDR3 has 13 residues. Germline V gene data show CDR1 as SEHNR and CDR2 as FQNEAQ (reference sequence). V dropped 5 bases and J dropped 7 bases, with 15 bases sitting between them. The CDR3 spells CASSPPSGREQYF. CDR3 DNA: TGTGCCAGCAGCCCCCCGTCAGGGAGGGAGCAGTACTTC. Drawing the rest from reference TRBV7-9 and TRBJ2-7, the complete variable domain is DTGVSQNPRHKITKRGQNVTFRCDPISEHNRLYWYRQTLGQGPEFLTYFQNEAQLEKSRLLSDRFSAERPKGSFSTLEIQRTEQGDSAMYLCASSPPSGREQYFGPGTRLTVT.